This T cell receptor (beta chain) was sequenced during a study of cytomegalovirus exposure and HLA in healthy donors. On the study more broadly: Among 150 million to 200 million T cells, an earlier analysis found roughly 110 million unique TCR beta sequences. Notes on the study in general: As a later analysis revealed, most CMV-associated TCR beta chains appeared HLA-restricted.

PCR involved 60 Vbeta and 13 Jbeta primers. TCRdb's table, derived via immunoSEQ multiplex PCR, lists solely in-frame clones and lacks some. The repertoire holds roughly 140,000 clones, with approximately 82% as singletons. As to this clone: Its antigen is as yet unknown.

CDR3 length equals 18 residues. V gave up 2 bases and J gave up 0 bases, with 17 bases separating them. CDR1 is SGHTA, CDR2 FQGTGA, per germline. This clonotype was sampled from a woman between 45 and 60 years old in good health and CMV-seropositive. Sample: PBMCs. The chain employs TRBV7-3 and TRBJ2-1, with D maybe TRBD2 (6 bases). The CDR3 bases are TGTGCCAGCAGCTTAGAGGGAAGGGCGGGGTTCTCCTACAATGAGCAGTTCTTC. This translates into CASSLEGRAGFSYNEQFF.